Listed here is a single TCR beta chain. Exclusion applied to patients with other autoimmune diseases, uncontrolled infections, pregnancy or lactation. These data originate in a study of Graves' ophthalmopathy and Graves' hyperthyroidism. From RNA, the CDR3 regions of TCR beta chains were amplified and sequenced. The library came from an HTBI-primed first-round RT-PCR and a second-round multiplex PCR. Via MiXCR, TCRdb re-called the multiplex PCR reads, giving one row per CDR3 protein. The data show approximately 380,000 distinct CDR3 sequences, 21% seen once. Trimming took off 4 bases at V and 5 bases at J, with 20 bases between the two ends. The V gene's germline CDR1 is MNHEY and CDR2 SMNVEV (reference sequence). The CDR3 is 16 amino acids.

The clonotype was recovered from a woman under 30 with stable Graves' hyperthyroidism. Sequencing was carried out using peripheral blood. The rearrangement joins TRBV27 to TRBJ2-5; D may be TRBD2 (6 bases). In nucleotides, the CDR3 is TGTGCCAGCAGTTCCCCAGGCTCGAGGACTAAGGAGACCCAGTACTTC. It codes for CASSSPGSRTKETQYF.